This T cell receptor beta chain was recorded in a study of cytomegalovirus exposure and HLA in healthy donors. Findings and limits, study-wide: The study flagged roughly 160 TCR beta chains as cytomegalovirus-associated. Despite most TCR sequences being rare, some public TCRs occurred in many donors.

In regard to this clone: Its specificity is not known.

With 0 bases removed from V and 5 bases from J, the gap between germline ends came to 13 bases. This CDR3 has 16 amino acids. Vbeta (60) and Jbeta (13) primers were used in the PCR. Method: immunoSEQ multiplex PCR; TCRdb's copy keeps in-frame clones and lacks some. There are approximately 120,000 clones in the sample, with about 2.5% held by the top ten. The clonotype comes from a young man in good health and CMV-seronegative. The rearrangement links TRBV23-1 to TRBJ2-2; possible D gene TRBD1, 6 bases. TRBV23-1 belongs to the ORF category, with a function that is uncertain. Sequencing was performed on PBMCs. The CDR3 is CASSQSSTGETGELFF. DNA for the CDR3: TGCGCCAGCAGTCAATCCTCGACAGGCGAGACCGGGGAGCTGTTTTTT.